The 32 T cell receptor beta chains below come from one sample, sequenced in a study of T cell changes during pregnancy in multiple sclerosis. Libraries were prepared by immunoSEQ multiplex PCR; TCRdb keeps only in-frame clonotypes and omits some of them. The sample yields around 81,000 clones, roughly 92% seen once. The source was peripheral blood, collected after pregnancy. Receptors originate from a female donor in good health, enrolled as a control in a pregnancy study.

This clone was detected only once. This chain joins TRBV2 and TRBJ1-1, with a possible D match to TRBD1 (5 bases). Germline CDR1 SNHLY, CDR2 FYNNEI. This CDR3 is 13 amino acids long. The V gene lost 9 bases and the J gene lost 0 bases, with 11 bases spanning the gap. CDR3: CARRLGVNTEAFF. CDR3 DNA: TGTGCCAGGAGGTTAGGGGTGAACACTGAAGCTTTCTTT.

The V call is TRBV7-2, the J call TRBJ2-5, with 16 nucleotides matching TRBD2. Germline V gene sequence: CDR1 SGHTA, CDR2 FQGNSA. CDR3 size: 16 residues. Trimming cost V 4 bases and J 4 bases; bases outside gene matches: 3. CDR3 loop: CASSWGLAGGAETQYF. CDR3 nucleotides: TGTGCCAGCAGCTGGGGACTAGCGGGAGGGGCAGAGACCCAGTACTTC.

This chain links TRBV28 with TRBJ2-4, with D uncertain. The CDR3 is 15 amino acids. V shed 2 bases and J shed 0 bases, with 8 bases lying between them. The germline V gene has CDR1 MDHEN and CDR2 SYDVKM. In nucleotides, the CDR3 is TGTGCCAGCAGTTTAACTCCAATAGCCAAAAACATTCAGTACTTC. Its translation: CASSLTPIAKNIQYF.

The V and J genes are TRBV13 and TRBJ1-6; D is unresolved. This CDR3 is built from 14 residues. The V end lost 5 bases, the J end lost 6 bases, and 11 bases lay between the germline ends. Germline CDR1 PRHDT, CDR2 FYEKMQ (reference sequence). In DNA form, the CDR3 reads TGTGCCAGCAGCGCCCGGACTATTAATTCACCCCTCCACTTT. Its protein product is CASSARTINSPLHF.

V and J are TRBV4-1 and TRBJ2-2, with 8 bases aligning to TRBD1. There are 14 residues in the CDR3. Germline CDR1 reads MGHRA; CDR2 reads YSYEKL. The junction had 0 bases not matched to a gene; V was cut back by 0 bases and J by 6 bases. The CDR3: CASSQDRGPGELFF. The CDR3 region has the DNA TGCGCCAGCAGCCAAGACAGGGGGCCCGGGGAGCTGTTTTTT.

This rearrangement joins TRBV27 to TRBJ2-7; 13 nucleotides align to TRBD2. Losses at the gene ends were 3 bases for V and 4 bases for J; bases not matched to a gene: 6. The CDR3 has 16 residues. The germline CDR1 and CDR2 sequences are MNHEY and SMNVEV (reference sequence). CDR3 sequence reads: CASSLGLAGFLYEQYF. CDR3 coding DNA: TGTGCCAGCAGTTTGGGACTAGCGGGGTTTTTGTACGAGCAGTACTTC.

The sample holds a few counts of this clone. The chain couples TRBV6-5 to TRBJ2-1; 7 positions agree with TRBD2. The ends lost 2 bases at V and 3 bases at J; junction bases unmatched: 4. This CDR3 region has 15 residues. Germline values: CDR1 MNHEY, CDR2 SVGAGI. CDR3 DNA: TGTGCCAGCAGTTACGGGGGGGACCTCTACAATGAGCAGTTCTTC. It encodes CASSYGGDLYNEQFF.

The CDR3 coding sequence is TGTGCCACCAGCAGAGATGGTGCGACTAGCATTCACTACGAGCAGTACTTC. Encoded protein: CATSRDGATSIHYEQYF. This chain joins TRBV15 and TRBJ2-7; 7 bases map to TRBD2. The ends lost 0 bases at V and 3 bases at J; junction bases unmatched: 11. Germline CDR1 is LNHNV and CDR2 is YYDKDF (reference sequence). This CDR3 has 17 residues. Based on the CDR3 plus reference TRBV15 and TRBJ2-7, the full variable domain is DAMVIQNPRYQVTQFGKPVTLSCSQTLNHNVMYWYQQKSSQAPKLLFHYYDKDFNNEADTPDNFQSRRPNTSFCFLDIRSPGLGDTAMYLCATSRDGATSIHYEQYFGPGTRLTVT.

The rearrangement links TRBV28 to TRBJ1-5; 11 bases align to TRBD1. Germline lookup yields CDR1 MDHEN and CDR2 SYDVKM. This CDR3 has 16 amino acids. V shed 4 bases and J 1 base; nucleotides not matched to a gene: 3. The CDR3 here is CASSSRTGGSNQPQHF. The CDR3, as DNA: TGTGCCAGCAGTTCCCGGACAGGGGGCAGCAATCAGCCCCAGCATTTT.

This chain links TRBV9 with TRBJ2-5; a weak D match, TRBD2 (6 bases). The J call is doubtful: the DNA matches TRBJ2-7 better. The CDR3 spans 15 residues. Per germline, CDR1 SGDLS and CDR2 YYNGEE. CDR3 protein: CASSRTGTGTYEQYF. CDR3 nucleotide sequence: TGTGCCAGCAGCAGAACCGGGACTGGGACCTACGAGCAGTACTTC.

The chain combines TRBV28 with TRBJ1-2; D is possibly TRBD1 (6 bases). Per germline, CDR1 MDHEN and CDR2 SYDVKM. The CDR3 is 15 amino acids. Trimming removed 2 bases at V and 4 bases at J, with 14 bases between. CDR3 nucleotides: TGTGCCAGCAGTTTAAGCCCAGGGGCCCGCTATGGCTACACCTTC. This translates into CASSLSPGARYGYTF.

This rearrangement joins TRBV25-1 to TRBJ2-2, with 15 bases fitting TRBD2. V trimming: 6 bases; J trimming: 2 bases; junction bases outside the gene matches: 7. The CDR3 is 18 residues long. Germline CDR1 and CDR2: MGHDK and SYGVNS. CDR3 region: CASSGLAGGKPNTGELFF. Written as DNA, the CDR3 is TGTGCCAGCAGCGGACTAGCGGGAGGGAAACCTAACACCGGGGAGCTGTTTTTT.

This chain connects TRBV4-3 to TRBJ1-5; no firm D call. This CDR3 is 13 amino acids long. V lost 3 bases to trimming and J lost 5 bases, with 8 bases between them. CDR1 is LGHNA and CDR2 is YSLEER in the germline V gene. CDR3: CASSHKIDQPQHF. CDR3 bases: TGCGCCAGCAGCCATAAAATTGATCAGCCCCAGCATTTT.

The V and J genes are TRBV7-8 and TRBJ1-1, with D maybe TRBD1 (6 bases). The CDR3 extends over 14 amino acids. CDR1 and CDR2 from the germline V gene are SGHVS and FQNEAQ. V lost 5 bases and J lost 3, with 13 bases in between. Here the CDR3 reads CASSLQTGHTEAFF. In DNA, the CDR3 is TGTGCCAGCAGCCTACAAACAGGGCACACTGAAGCTTTCTTT.

This chain links TRBV7-8 with TRBJ1-1; D not resolved. This CDR3 region has 14 residues. Per the germline V gene, CDR1 is SGHVS and CDR2 is FQNEAQ. V was cut by 5 bases and J by 1 base, with 11 bases left in between. The CDR3 loop reads CASSTPPGNTEAFF. CDR3 coding DNA: TGTGCCAGCAGCACACCACCGGGGAACACTGAAGCTTTCTTT.

The chain joins TRBV4-2 to TRBJ2-5, with a tentative D call TRBD2 (5 bases). V lost 1 base and J lost 5, with 11 bases in between. The CDR3 has 14 amino acids. Germline V CDR1 and CDR2: LGHNA, YNFKEQ. CDR3 amino acids: CASSQGASRETQYF. The CDR3, as DNA: TGTGCCAGCAGCCAAGGAGCTAGCAGGGAGACCCAGTACTTC.

The table lists this clone with a count of one. CDR3 region: CSGLSGDEFF. The CDR3 DNA reads TGCAGCGGCCTTAGCGGGGACGAGTTCTTC. V gene TRBV29-1 combines with J gene TRBJ2-1, with 8 bases identical to TRBD2. Per the germline V gene, CDR1 is SQVTM and CDR2 is ANQGSEA. The CDR3 has 10 amino acids. V was pared by 7 bases and J by 14 bases, with 7 bases of the junction left unmatched.

This clone was seen once. The rearrangement uses TRBV2 and TRBJ1-5; maybe TRBD1 (5 bases). The germline gives CDR1 SNHLY, CDR2 FYNNEI. There are 14 residues in the CDR3. Trimming took off 6 bases at V and 5 bases at J, with 14 bases between the two ends. CDR3 in amino acids: CASRGREGHQPQHF. In nucleotides, the CDR3 is TGTGCCAGCAGGGGCAGGGAGGGTCATCAGCCCCAGCATTTT.

The chain combines TRBV21-1 with TRBJ2-7; the table names TRBD2, a call not compared with the DNA. TRBV21-1 is designated a pseudogene. The CDR3 has 16 amino acids. DNA of the CDR3: TGTGCCATGGGGGGGGCTAGCGGGAAGGTATCCTACGAGCAGTACTTC. Its protein product is CAMGGASGKVSYEQYF.

V and J are TRBV19 and TRBJ1-5, with D possibly TRBD1 on 5 matching bases. Trimming removed 0 bases at V and 0 bases at J, with 6 bases between. The CDR3 loop spans 15 amino acids. CDR1 and CDR2 (germline): LNHDA, SQIVND (reference sequence). This CDR3 is CASSIDRVSNQPQHF. The CDR3 coding sequence is TGTGCCAGTAGTATAGACAGGGTTAGCAATCAGCCCCAGCATTTT. Together with reference TRBV19 and TRBJ1-5, the CDR3 gives the full variable domain: DGGITQSPKYLFRKEGQNVTLSCEQNLNHDAMYWYRQDPGQGLRLIYYSQIVNDFQKGDIAEGYSVSREKKESFPLTVTSAQKNPTAFYLCASSIDRVSNQPQHFGDGTRLSIL.

This chain joins TRBV6-5 and TRBJ1-1; D is perhaps TRBD1 (5 bases). CDR3 size: 14 residues. CDR1 MNHEY and CDR2 SVGAGI come from the germline V gene. Trimming left V 6 bases short and J 4 bases short, with 15 bases between. CDR3 in DNA: TGTGCCAGCAGGCCGGGCGGGGCGCGCACTGAAGCTTTCTTT. Its translation: CASRPGGARTEAFF.

The rearrangement joins TRBV30 to TRBJ2-3; TRBD2 matches 9 bases. Germline V gene data show CDR1 as GTSNPN and CDR2 as SVGIG (reference sequence). The CDR3 runs to 17 residues. Trimming at V came to 1 base and at J to 2 bases, leaving 10 bases not matched to a gene. CDR3 region: CAWSARGSGRYTDTQYF. Here the CDR3 DNA reads TGTGCCTGGAGTGCTCGGGGGAGCGGGAGGTACACAGATACGCAGTATTTT.

The gene calls are TRBV28 and TRBJ1-5; D is unresolved. The CDR3 contains 13 residues. Trimming cost V 10 bases and J 4 bases, with 14 bases left between them. Germline values: CDR1 MDHEN, CDR2 SYDVKM. CDR3 protein: CATKGPGNQPQHF. As DNA, the CDR3 is TGTGCCACCAAGGGCCCGGGGAATCAGCCCCAGCATTTT.

The chain has TRBV5-1 and TRBJ2-2, with 9 bases that match TRBD1. There are 17 residues in the CDR3. Germline trimming cut 4 bases from V and 1 base from J; bases unmatched to any gene: 8. Germline V gene sequence: CDR1 SGHRS, CDR2 YFSETQ. CDR3: CASSPRSGQGNTGELFF. CDR3 in DNA: TGCGCCAGCAGCCCCCGCTCGGGACAGGGGAACACCGGGGAGCTGTTTTTT.

This chain links TRBV6-1 with TRBJ1-1; TRBD1 is a possible D gene (6 bases). From germline, CDR1 is MNHNS and CDR2 SASEGT. The CDR3 runs to 12 residues. V lost 8 bases to trimming and J lost 4 bases, with 11 bases between them. The CDR3 protein is CASLGAPTEAFF. The CDR3 bases are TGTGCCAGCCTGGGGGCCCCCACTGAAGCTTTCTTT.

This sequence joins TRBV11-2 and TRBJ2-2; TRBD2 aligns across 8 bases. The CDR3 spans 17 residues. CDR1 and CDR2 (germline): SGHAT, FQNNGV. With 4 bases clipped from V and 2 bases from J, the junction kept 9 bases outside the gene matches. CDR3 in amino acids: CASSSGPGGYNTGELFF. DNA for the CDR3: TGTGCCAGCAGCTCGGGGCCGGGGGGGTATAACACCGGGGAGCTGTTTTTT. Using reference TRBV11-2 and TRBJ2-2 for the parts outside the CDR3, the full variable domain is EAGVAQSPRYKIIEKRQSVAFWCNPISGHATLYWYQQILGQGPKLLIQFQNNGVVDDSQLPKDRFSAERLKGVDSTLKIQPAKLEDSAVYLCASSSGPGGYNTGELFFGEGSRLTVL.

The rearrangement joins TRBV5-1 to TRBJ2-1, with 11 nucleotides matching TRBD1. This CDR3 spans 12 amino acids. From germline, CDR1 is SGHRS and CDR2 YFSETQ. V lost 7 bases and J lost 10; bases outside the gene matches: 4. The CDR3 reads CASRTGGTEQFF. In DNA, the CDR3 is TGCGCCAGCCGGACAGGGGGCACCGAGCAGTTCTTC.

The V and J genes are TRBV2 and TRBJ1-2, with 9 bases identical to TRBD1. Germline V gene data show CDR1 as SNHLY and CDR2 as FYNNEI. The CDR3 extends over 14 amino acids. The ends lost 6 bases at V and 4 bases at J; junction bases unmatched: 6. CDR3 amino acids: CASRGTGPGYGYTF. Written as DNA, the CDR3 is TGTGCCAGCAGGGGGACAGGGCCGGGCTATGGCTACACCTTC.

V usage is TRBV23-1 and J usage is TRBJ2-4, with 8 bases aligning to TRBD1. TRBV23-1 belongs to the ORF category, with a function that is uncertain. V lost 6 bases to trimming and J lost 7 bases; unmatched junction nucleotides: 5. This CDR3 has 13 amino acids. The CDR3 DNA sequence: TGCGCCAGCAGACCTCGACAGGGGAACATTCAGTACTTC. Its protein product is CASRPRQGNIQYF.

V gene TRBV19 combines with J gene TRBJ2-2, with D possibly being TRBD2 (6 bases). V was cut by 3 bases and J by 7 bases, with 12 bases left in between. Germline V gives CDR1 LNHDA, CDR2 SQIVND (reference sequence). The CDR3 is 14 residues long. Here the CDR3 reads CASSITVRGGELFF. The DNA for the CDR3 is TGTGCCAGTAGTATTACTGTGCGGGGCGGGGAGCTGTTTTTT. Based on the CDR3 plus reference TRBV19 and TRBJ2-2, the full variable domain is DGGITQSPKYLFRKEGQNVTLSCEQNLNHDAMYWYRQDPGQGLRLIYYSQIVNDFQKGDIAEGYSVSREKKESFPLTVTSAQKNPTAFYLCASSITVRGGELFFGEGSRLTVL.

This clone was picked up one time. V is TRBV28 and J is TRBJ1-5, with D hard to call. This CDR3 spans 16 amino acids. CDR1 and CDR2 from the germline V gene are MDHEN and SYDVKM. V lost 1 base, J lost 0 bases, and 10 bases lay in between. This CDR3 is CASSLLSDYSNQPQHF. CDR3 nucleotide sequence: TGTGCCAGCAGTTTATTATCCGACTATAGCAATCAGCCCCAGCATTTT. Combining the CDR3 with reference TRBV28 and TRBJ1-5 gives the whole variable domain DVKVTQSSRYLVKRTGEKVFLECVQDMDHENMFWYRQDPGLGLRLIYFSYDVKMKEKGDIPEGYSVSREKKERFSLILESASTNQTSMYLCASSLLSDYSNQPQHFGDGTRLSIL.

The chain combines TRBV28 with TRBJ2-7, with a possible D match to TRBD2 (5 bases). V was pared by 10 bases and J by 1 base, with 14 bases between. In germline, CDR1 is MDHEN, CDR2 SYDVKM. The CDR3 consists of 13 residues. The CDR3 sequence: CATQTSGSYEQYF. CDR3 DNA sequence: TGTGCCACACAAACGTCGGGATCCTACGAGCAGTACTTC.